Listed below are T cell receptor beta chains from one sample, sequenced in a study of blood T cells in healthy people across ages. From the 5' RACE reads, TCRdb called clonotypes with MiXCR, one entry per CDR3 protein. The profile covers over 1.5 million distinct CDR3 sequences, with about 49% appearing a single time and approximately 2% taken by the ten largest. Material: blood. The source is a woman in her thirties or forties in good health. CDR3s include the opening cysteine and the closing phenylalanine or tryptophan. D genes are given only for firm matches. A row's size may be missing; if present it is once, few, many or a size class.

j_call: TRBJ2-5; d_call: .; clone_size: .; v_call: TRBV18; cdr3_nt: TGTGCCAGCTCACCAGGGTATCGGGAGACCCAGTACTTC; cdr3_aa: CASSPGYRETQYF
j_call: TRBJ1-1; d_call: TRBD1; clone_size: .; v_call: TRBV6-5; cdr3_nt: TGTGCCAGCAGTTCAGACAGGGGCCCCAACACTGAAGCTTTCTTT; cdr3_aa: CASSSDRGPNTEAFF
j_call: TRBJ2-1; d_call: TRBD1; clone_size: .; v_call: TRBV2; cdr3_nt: TGTGCCACAGATGGACAGGAGTACAATGAGCAGTTCTTC; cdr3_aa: CATDGQEYNEQFF
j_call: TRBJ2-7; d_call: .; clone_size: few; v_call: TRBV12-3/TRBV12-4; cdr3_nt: TGTGCCAGCAGTTCTGGCGGAGGTCCGGGGGAGCAGTACTTC; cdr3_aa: CASSSGGGPGEQYF
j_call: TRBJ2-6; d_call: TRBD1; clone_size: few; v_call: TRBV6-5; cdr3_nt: TGTGCCAGCACGCGACGGGACAGAGGGGCCAACGTCCTGACTTTC; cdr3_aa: CASTRRDRGANVLTF
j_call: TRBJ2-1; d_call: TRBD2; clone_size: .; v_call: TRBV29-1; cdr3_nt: TGCAGCGTTGATGCGTCTAGCGGGGCCTACAATGAGCAGTTCTTC; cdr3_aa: CSVDASSGAYNEQFF
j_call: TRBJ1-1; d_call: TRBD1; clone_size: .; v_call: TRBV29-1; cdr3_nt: TGCAGCGCTCAGGACAGGGACACTGAAGCTTTCTTT; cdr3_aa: CSAQDRDTEAFF
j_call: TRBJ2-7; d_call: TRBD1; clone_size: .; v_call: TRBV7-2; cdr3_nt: TGTGCCAGCAGCTTACAGGGACAGGGGATTCCTTACGAGCAGTACTTC; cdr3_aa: CASSLQGQGIPYEQYF
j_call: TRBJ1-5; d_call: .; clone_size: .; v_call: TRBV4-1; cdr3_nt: TGCGCCAGCAGCCAATCCACAGGGAGGGGTGGCAATCAGCCCCAGCATTTT; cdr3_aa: CASSQSTGRGGNQPQHF
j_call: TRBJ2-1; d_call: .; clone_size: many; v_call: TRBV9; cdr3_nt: TGTGCCAGCAGCGTGGGGGTAAGCTCCTACAATGAGCAGTTCTTC; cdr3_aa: CASSVGVSSYNEQFF
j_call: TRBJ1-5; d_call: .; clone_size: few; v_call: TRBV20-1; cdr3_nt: TGCAGTGCTAGAGTCGATCCCAATCAGCCCCAGCATTTT; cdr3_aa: CSARVDPNQPQHF
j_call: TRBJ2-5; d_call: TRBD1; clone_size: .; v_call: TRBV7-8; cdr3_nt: TGTGCCAGCAGCTCTCGGACAGGGAGGATTGATGAGCAGTACTTC; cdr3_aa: CASSSRTGRIDEQYF
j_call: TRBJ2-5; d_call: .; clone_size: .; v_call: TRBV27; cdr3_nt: TGTGCCAGCAGTTTAACCCTAAGCAGCCTCAAAGAGACCCAGTACTTC; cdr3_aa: CASSLTLSSLKETQYF
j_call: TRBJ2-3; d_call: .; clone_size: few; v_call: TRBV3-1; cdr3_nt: TGTGCCAGCAGCAATGACTACCCCACAGATACGCAGTATTTT; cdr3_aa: CASSNDYPTDTQYF
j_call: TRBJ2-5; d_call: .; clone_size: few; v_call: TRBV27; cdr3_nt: TGTGCCAGCAGTCGGACTCGTTTAAGGGAGACCCAGTACTTC; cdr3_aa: CASSRTRLRETQYF
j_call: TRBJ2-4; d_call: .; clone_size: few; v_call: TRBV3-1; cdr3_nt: TGTGCCAGCAGCCACAGACAATCAGGGGAGCAGTACTTC; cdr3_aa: CASSHRQSGEQYF
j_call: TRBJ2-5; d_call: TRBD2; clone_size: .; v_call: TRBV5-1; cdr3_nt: TGCGCCAGCAGCTTGAGCGGGGGTCGGTACGAGACCCAGTACTTC; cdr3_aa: CASSLSGGRYETQYF
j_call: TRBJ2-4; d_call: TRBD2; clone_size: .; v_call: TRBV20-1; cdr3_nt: TGCAGTGCTAGAGTGTCGCTAGCGGGGGATGTAAGGGGAAACATTCAGTACTTC; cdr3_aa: CSARVSLAGDVRGNIQYF
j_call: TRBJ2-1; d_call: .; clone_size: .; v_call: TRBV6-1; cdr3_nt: TGTGCCAGCAGTGAAGCCACCCGGGATGGGCAGTTCTTC; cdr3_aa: CASSEATRDGQFF
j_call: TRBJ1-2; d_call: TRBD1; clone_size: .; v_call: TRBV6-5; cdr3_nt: TGTGCCAGCAGTTACCTCCCAGGACAGGGGACGACGCGCTATGGCTACACCTTC; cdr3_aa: CASSYLPGQGTTRYGYTF
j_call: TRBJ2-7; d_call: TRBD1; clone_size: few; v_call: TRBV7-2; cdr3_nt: TGTGCCAGCAGCTCGGAAGGGACAGTGAACTCCTACGAGCAGTACTTC; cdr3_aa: CASSSEGTVNSYEQYF
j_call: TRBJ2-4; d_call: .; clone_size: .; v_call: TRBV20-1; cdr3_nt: TGCAGTGCTAGAGCCCCAGGGATAGCCAAAAACATTCAGTACTTC; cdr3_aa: CSARAPGIAKNIQYF
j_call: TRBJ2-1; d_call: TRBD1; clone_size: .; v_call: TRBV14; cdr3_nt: TGTGCCAGCAGCCAAGGGAAACAGGGGGCGCCCCGGGTCACCTACAATGAGCAGTTCTTC; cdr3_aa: CASSQGKQGAPRVTYNEQFF
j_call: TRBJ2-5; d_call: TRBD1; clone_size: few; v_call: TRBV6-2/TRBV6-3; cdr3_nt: TGTGCCAGCAGCAAGGGACAGGGGGTGTACCAAGAGACCCAGTACTTC; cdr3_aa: CASSKGQGVYQETQYF
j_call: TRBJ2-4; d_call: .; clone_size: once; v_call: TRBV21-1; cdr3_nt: TGTGCCAGCAGAGCCTGGGATGAGGTGCAGTACTTC; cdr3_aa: CASRAWDEVQYF
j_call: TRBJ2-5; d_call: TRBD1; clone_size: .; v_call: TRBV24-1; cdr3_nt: TGTGCCACCAGTGAGGCAGGGACAGCACCCCAAGAGACCCAGTACTTC; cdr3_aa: CATSEAGTAPQETQYF
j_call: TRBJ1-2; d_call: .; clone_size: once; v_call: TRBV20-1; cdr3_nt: TGCAGTGCTAGAGATGGGGGGCGGGACTACTATGGCTACACCTTC; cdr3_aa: CSARDGGRDYYGYTF
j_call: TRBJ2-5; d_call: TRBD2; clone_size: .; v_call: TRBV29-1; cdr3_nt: TGCAGCGTTGAAGGAGGACTAGCGGGGCGAGAGACCCAGTACTTC; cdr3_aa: CSVEGGLAGRETQYF
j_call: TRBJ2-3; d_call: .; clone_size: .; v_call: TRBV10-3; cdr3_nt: TGTGCCATCAGTCCCGAGGGGGATACGCAGTATTTT; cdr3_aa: CAISPEGDTQYF
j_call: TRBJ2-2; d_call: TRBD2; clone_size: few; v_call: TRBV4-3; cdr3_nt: TGCGCCAGCAGCCAAGATCCGCGGGGGGACACCGGGGAGCTGTTTTTT; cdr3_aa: CASSQDPRGDTGELFF
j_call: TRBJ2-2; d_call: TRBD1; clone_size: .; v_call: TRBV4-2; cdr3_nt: TGTGCCACGGGACAGTTTAACACCGGGGAGCTGTTTTTT; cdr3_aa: CATGQFNTGELFF
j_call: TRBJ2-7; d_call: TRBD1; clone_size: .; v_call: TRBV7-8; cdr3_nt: TGTGCCAGCAGCTCCCGGACAGGCTCACCCTACGAGCAGTACTTC; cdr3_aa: CASSSRTGSPYEQYF
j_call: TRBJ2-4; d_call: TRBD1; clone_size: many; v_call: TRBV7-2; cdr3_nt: TGTGCCAGCAGCCTACAGGGGATCGGGAACATTCAGTACTTC; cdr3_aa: CASSLQGIGNIQYF
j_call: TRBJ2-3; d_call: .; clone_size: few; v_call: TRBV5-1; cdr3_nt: TGCGCCAGCATGGTTGCTGGCACAGATACGCAGTATTTT; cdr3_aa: CASMVAGTDTQYF
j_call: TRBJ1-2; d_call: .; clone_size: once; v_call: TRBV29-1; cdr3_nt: TGCAGCGTTGGGGGCCGGACGGGGAACTATGGCTACACCTTC; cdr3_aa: CSVGGRTGNYGYTF
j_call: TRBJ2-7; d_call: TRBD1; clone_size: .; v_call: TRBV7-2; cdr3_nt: TGTGCCAGCAGCTCGGACAGGGGGCCCCTTTTCGAGCAGTACTTC; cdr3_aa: CASSSDRGPLFEQYF
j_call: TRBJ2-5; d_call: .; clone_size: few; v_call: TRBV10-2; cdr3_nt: TGCGCCAGCAAGGCAGGGGCCGTGTACCAAGAGACCCAGTACTTC; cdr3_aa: CASKAGAVYQETQYF
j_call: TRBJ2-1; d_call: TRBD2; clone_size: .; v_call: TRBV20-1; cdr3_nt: TGCAGTGCTCAGCGGGAGAGCTCCTACAATGAGCAGTTCTTC; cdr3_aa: CSAQRESSYNEQFF
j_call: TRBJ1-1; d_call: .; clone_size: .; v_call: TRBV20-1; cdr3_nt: TGCAGGGGACTCGGGAAGGGGGGCACGGGCACTGAAGCTTTCTTT; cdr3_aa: CRGLGKGGTGTEAFF
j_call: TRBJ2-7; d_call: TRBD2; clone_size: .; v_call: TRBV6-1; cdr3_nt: TGTACCAGCAGACGTTGGGCTAGCGGGGACCAAGGGAATGAGCAGTACTTC; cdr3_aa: CTSRRWASGDQGNEQYF